One and the same sample provided the 19 T cell receptor beta chains below, sequenced in a study of T cells in localized non-small cell lung cancer. Produced via immunoSEQ multiplex PCR; TCRdb's table is partial and in-frame only. The sample consists of about 52,000 clones, 75% to 90% of them appearing once. The sample here was peripheral blood, taken before any cancer treatment. These receptors were obtained from a male donor at least 60 years old with stage III squamous cell lung carcinoma.

The chain links TRBV6-5 to TRBJ1-2; 7 bases map to TRBD1. CDR1 is MNHEY, CDR2 SVGAGI, per germline. The ends lost 6 bases at V and 8 bases at J; junction bases unmatched: 9. The CDR3 length is 13 residues. The CDR3, as DNA: TGTGCCAGCAGAACAGAGGGGGCTGGCGGCTACACCTTC. Amino acids: CASRTEGAGGYTF.

V usage is TRBV7-9 and J usage is TRBJ2-3; TRBD2 agrees at 9 bases. After removal of 2 bases from V and 3 bases from J, the junction contained 3 bases not matched to a gene. This CDR3 comprises 15 residues. Per the germline V gene, CDR1 is SEHNR and CDR2 is FQNEAQ (reference sequence). The chain's CDR3 is CASSLQAGGTDTQYF. CDR3 sequence (DNA): TGTGCCAGCAGCTTACAGGCGGGGGGGACAGATACGCAGTATTTT.

The chain carries TRBV27 and TRBJ2-3; D is possibly TRBD2 (7 bases). In germline, CDR1 is MNHEY, CDR2 SMNVEV (reference sequence). The CDR3 contains 17 residues. Trimming took off 6 bases at V and 2 bases at J, with 21 bases between the two ends. The CDR3 loop is CASRQGTGGAFTDTQYF. The CDR3 bases are TGTGCCAGCAGACAGGGCACGGGGGGTGCGTTCACAGATACGCAGTATTTT.

The genes are TRBV18 and TRBJ2-5; possible D gene TRBD2, 5 bases. Trimming removed 0 bases at V and 5 bases at J, with 13 bases between. The germline CDR1 and CDR2 sequences are KGHSH and LQKENI. This CDR3 is built from 15 residues. CDR3 in amino acids: CASSPPPPRGETQYF. CDR3 sequence (DNA): TGTGCCAGCTCACCACCGCCCCCCCGGGGTGAGACCCAGTACTTC.

The V and J genes are TRBV15 and TRBJ1-1; D is uncertain. CDR1 and CDR2 from the germline V gene are LNHNV and YYDKDF (reference sequence). V was cut by 3 bases and J by 0 bases, with 11 bases left in between. This CDR3 contains 15 residues. This CDR3 reads CATSSLRGMNTEAFF. DNA of the CDR3: TGTGCCACCAGCAGTCTCCGGGGTATGAACACTGAAGCTTTCTTT.

J is TRBJ2-7 and V is TRBV18; TRBD2 matches 8 bases. The CDR3 is made up of 16 amino acids. Germline V gives CDR1 KGHSH, CDR2 LQKENI. V lost 3 bases to trimming and J lost 2 bases; unmatched junction nucleotides: 9. CDR3 DNA sequence: TGTGCCAGCTCACCCCGGAGCGGGAGTGGAGCCTACGAGCAGTACTTC. Protein: CASSPRSGSGAYEQYF.

This clone has a handful of counts. The chain recombines TRBV6-4 with TRBJ1-2; D unclear. CDR3 length: 15 amino acids. Germline lookup yields CDR1 MRHNA and CDR2 SNTAGT. The V and J ends lost 3 bases and 3 bases respectively, with 14 bases between them. The CDR3 is CASSEGEGSYYGYTF. In DNA, the CDR3 is TGTGCCAGCAGTGAAGGAGAGGGAAGCTACTATGGCTACACCTTC.

The genes are TRBV5-4 and TRBJ2-1; no firm D call. The CDR3 contains 15 residues. The V end was cut by 4 bases, the J end by 0 bases, with 11 bases between. CDR1 is SGHNT, CDR2 YYREEE, per germline (reference sequence). The DNA for the CDR3 is TGTGCCAGCAGCCAGGACGTCAACTCCTACAATGAGCAGTTCTTC. Protein sequence: CASSQDVNSYNEQFF.

The chain links TRBV5-1 to TRBJ1-2; D is uncertain. Germline V gives CDR1 SGHRS, CDR2 YFSETQ. Trimming stripped 0 bases from V and 4 bases from J, with 16 bases between. The CDR3 is made up of 16 amino acids. The CDR3 nucleotides read TGCGCCAGCAGCTTGGCCGGGAGTGAGATTGGCTATGGCTACACCTTC. This translates into CASSLAGSEIGYGYTF.

This chain links TRBV18 with TRBJ2-3; tentatively, D is TRBD1 (5 bases). The germline gives CDR1 KGHSH, CDR2 LQKENI. The V and J ends lost 3 bases and 0 bases respectively, with 16 bases between them. The length of the CDR3 is 17 residues. DNA for the CDR3: TGTGCCAGCTCACCCAATCAATTTACAGGTAGCACAGATACGCAGTATTTT. Amino acids: CASSPNQFTGSTDTQYF.

V gene TRBV19 combines with J gene TRBJ2-7, with TRBD1 as a possible D gene (5 bases). The CDR3 is 14 residues long. Trimming removed 3 bases from V and 2 bases from J, with 11 bases in between. Per germline, CDR1 LNHDA and CDR2 SQIVND (reference sequence). CDR3 nucleotides: TGTGCCAGTAGTATCTCCCTAGGGGCCTACGAGCAGTACTTC. Protein: CASSISLGAYEQYF.

The V and J genes are TRBV19 and TRBJ1-1; D unclear. Germline assignment: CDR1 LNHDA and CDR2 SQIVND (reference sequence). This CDR3 contains 13 residues. Trimming left V 6 bases short and J 7 bases short, with 15 bases between. CDR3 nucleotide sequence: TGTGCCAGTAGCCTAAATGCCGGTTTTGAAGCTTTCTTT. It yields the protein CASSLNAGFEAFF. Filled out from reference TRBV19 and TRBJ1-1, the complete variable domain reads DGGITQSPKYLFRKEGQNVTLSCEQNLNHDAMYWYRQDPGQGLRLIYYSQIVNDFQKGDIAEGYSVSREKKESFPLTVTSAQKNPTAFYLCASSLNAGFEAFFGQGTRLTVV.

V is TRBV7-8 and J is TRBJ1-2; 7 bases match TRBD1. V lost 5 bases and J lost 12; bases outside the gene matches: 15. This CDR3 comprises 14 residues. Germline-derived CDR1 and CDR2 are SGHVS and FQNEAQ. For the CDR3, the DNA is TGTGCCAGCAGCCCTCTCACCGGGACAGCCGGGGACACCTTC. This translates into CASSPLTGTAGDTF.

The chain carries TRBV9 and TRBJ1-1; unclear D gene. The germline gives CDR1 SGDLS, CDR2 YYNGEE. Trimming left V 3 bases short and J 1 base short, with 13 bases between. The CDR3 covers 15 residues. The CDR3 reads CASSAGTLGNTEAFF. As DNA, the CDR3 is TGTGCCAGCAGCGCCGGAACCCTGGGGAACACTGAAGCTTTCTTT.

The chain carries TRBV5-1 and TRBJ2-1; 9 bases align to TRBD1. Germline V lookup: CDR1 SGHRS, CDR2 YFSETQ. This CDR3 comprises 16 residues. Trimming at V came to 4 bases and at J to 0 bases, leaving 5 bases not matched to a gene. In DNA, the CDR3 is TGCGCCAGCAGCATACAGGGGGCGGCCTCCTACAATGAGCAGTTCTTC. Translated: CASSIQGAASYNEQFF.

Note on this clone: Compared with germline, one end of the junction differs, possibly owing to a read error. The chain employs TRBV6-5 and TRBJ2-7; D gene ambiguous. From germline, CDR1 is MNHEY and CDR2 SVGAGI. The CDR3 length is 11 residues. The chain's CDR3 is CASSHSYEQYF. CDR3 coding DNA: TGTGCCAGCAGTCACTCCTACGAGCAGTACTTC.

As for this clone: Other nucleotide sequences from this sample produce the same CDR3. The V call is TRBV5-6, the J call TRBJ1-2; D perhaps matches TRBD1 (5 bases). Germline CDR1 reads SGHDT; CDR2 reads YYEEEE. The CDR3 loop spans 13 amino acids. Trimming shortened V by 0 bases and J by 8 bases, and 11 bases separated the two germline ends. The CDR3 region is CASSLVQGGGYTF. CDR3 coding DNA: TGTGCCAGCAGCTTGGTTCAGGGTGGGGGCTACACCTTC.

The chain employs TRBV30 and TRBJ2-5; D might be TRBD2 (5 bases). This CDR3 has 12 residues. V was clipped by 0 bases and J by 5 bases, with 7 bases between them. Germline V gives CDR1 GTSNPN, CDR2 SVGIG (reference sequence). The DNA of the CDR3 is TGTGCCTGGAGTGTAGAGGGCGAGACCCAGTACTTC. Amino acids: CAWSVEGETQYF.

This clone showed up just once. The J gene is TRBJ2-3, the V gene TRBV5-1, with D unclear. The CDR3 sequence is 13 residues long. Trimming took off 4 bases at V and 6 bases at J, with 12 bases between the two ends. Looked up from germline, CDR1 is SGHRS and CDR2 is YFSETQ. The CDR3 bases are TGCGCCAGCAGCCCTGACGCCACGGATACGCAGTATTTT. It yields the protein CASSPDATDTQYF.